Included here is one T cell receptor (beta chain) sequence, with context. These data belong to a study of shared clonotypes between healthy human individuals. The repertoire was sequenced with immunoSEQ multiplex PCR; TCRdb's copy has only in-frame clones and lacks some. This sample yields about 680,000 clones, of which 72% are seen a single time; under 2% belongs to the top ten. The sequencing sample was made of memory CD4+ T cells sorted from blood. Subset indicated: CD45RA-negative fraction. The receptor's source is a woman aged 30 to 39 in good health.

The CDR3 is CASSQDFGQGANEQYF. The CDR3 DNA follows: TGTGCCAGCAGCCAAGACTTCGGACAGGGGGCCAACGAGCAGTACTTC. The chain joins TRBV14 to TRBJ2-7; TRBD1 matches 11 bases. This CDR3 spans 16 amino acids. Germline CDR1 reads SGHDN; CDR2 reads FVKESK. The J segment lost 5 bases and the V segment lost 0 bases, leaving 6 bases of the junction unmatched.